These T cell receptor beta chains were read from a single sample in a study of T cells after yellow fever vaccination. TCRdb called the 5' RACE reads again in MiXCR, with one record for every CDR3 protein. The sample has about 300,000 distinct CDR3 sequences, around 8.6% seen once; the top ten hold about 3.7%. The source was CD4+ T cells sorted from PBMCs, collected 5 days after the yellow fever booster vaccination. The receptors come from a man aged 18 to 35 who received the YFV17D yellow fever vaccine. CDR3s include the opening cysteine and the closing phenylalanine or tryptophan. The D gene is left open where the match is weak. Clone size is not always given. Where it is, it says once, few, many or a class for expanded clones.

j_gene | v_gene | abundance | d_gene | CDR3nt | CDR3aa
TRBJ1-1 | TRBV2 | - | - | TGTGCCAGCAGTGGGGACGTACAAGGAGAAGCTTTCTTT | CASSGDVQGEAFF
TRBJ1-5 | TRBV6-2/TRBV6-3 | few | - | TGTGCCAGCAGTTACGGTAGCAGCGGCAATCAGCCCCAGCATTTT | CASSYGSSGNQPQHF
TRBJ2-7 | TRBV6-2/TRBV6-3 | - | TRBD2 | TGTGCCAGCAGACCCAAACCGGGACTAGCGTCTTACGAGCAGTACTTC | CASRPKPGLASYEQYF
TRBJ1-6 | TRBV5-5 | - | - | TGTGCCAGCAGTTTATCCCTCGGGGTGGGGAATTCACCCCTCCACTTT | CASSLSLGVGNSPLHF
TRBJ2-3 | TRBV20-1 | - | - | TGCAGTGCTTTCGAGGCCAAGGACACAGATACGCAGTATTTT | CSAFEAKDTDTQYF
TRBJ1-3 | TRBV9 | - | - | TGTGCCAGCAGCGTAGGGCAGGCTTACTCTGGAAACACCATATATTTT | CASSVGQAYSGNTIYF
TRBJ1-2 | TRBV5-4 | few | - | TGTGCCAGCAGCTCGACACGGTGGGGTGGCTACACCTTC | CASSSTRWGGYTF
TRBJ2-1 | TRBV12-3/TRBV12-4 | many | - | TGTGCCAGCAGTTTCATCGATGAGCAGTTCTTC | CASSFIDEQFF
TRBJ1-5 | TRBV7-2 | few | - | TGTGCCAGCAGCTTAGAAACGGGTTACAATCAGCCCCAGCATTTT | CASSLETGYNQPQHF
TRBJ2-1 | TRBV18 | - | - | TGTGCCAGCTCGCAGCTCAGTACCCCCTCCTACAATGAGCAGTTCTTC | CASSQLSTPSYNEQFF
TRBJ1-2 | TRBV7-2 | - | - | TGTGCCAGCAGCTTCGCGGGGGCGCTTGCCTATGGCTACACCTTC | CASSFAGALAYGYTF
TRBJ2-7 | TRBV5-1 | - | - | TGCGCCAGCAGCTTGGCTCCAGTCCTAACCTACGAGCAGTACTTC | CASSLAPVLTYEQYF
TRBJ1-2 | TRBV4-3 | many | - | TGCGCCAGCAGCCAAGAGTCCTGGGGTGGCTACACCTTC | CASSQESWGGYTF
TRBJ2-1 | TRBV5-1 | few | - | TGCGCCAGCAGCTTCGGCGTCCTTAACAATGAGCAGTTCTTC | CASSFGVLNNEQFF
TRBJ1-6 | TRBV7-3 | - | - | TGTGCCAGCAGCCTCACCAGGGGCTATAATTCACCCCTCCACTTT | CASSLTRGYNSPLHF
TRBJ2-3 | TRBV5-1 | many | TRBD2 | TGCGCCAGCAGCTCGGGACTAGCGGGGGGACGCACAGATACGCAGTATTTT | CASSSGLAGGRTDTQYF
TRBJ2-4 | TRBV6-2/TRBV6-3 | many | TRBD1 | TGTGCCAGCAGACAGACGAGGGGGACAGCTGCCAAAAACATTCAGTACTTC | CASRQTRGTAAKNIQYF
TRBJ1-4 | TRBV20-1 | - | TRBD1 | TGCAGTGCTAGAGATGGAAGAGGGGGCGAAAAACTGTTTTTT | CSARDGRGGEKLFF
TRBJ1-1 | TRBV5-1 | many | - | TGCGCCAGCAGCCAGACCCCAGGGAACACTGAAGCTTTCTTT | CASSQTPGNTEAFF
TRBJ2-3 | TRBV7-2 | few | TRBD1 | TGTGCCAGCAGCTTAAAGCCAGGGGGCCCAGATACGCAGTATTTT | CASSLKPGGPDTQYF
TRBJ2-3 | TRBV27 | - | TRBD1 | TGTGCCAGCAGAGACAGGGTCACAGATACGCAGTATTTT | CASRDRVTDTQYF
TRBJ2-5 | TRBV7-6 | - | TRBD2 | TGTGCCAGCAGCACTCTAGCGGGGGAAGAGACCCAGTACTTC | CASSTLAGEETQYF
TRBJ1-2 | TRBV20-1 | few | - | TGCAGTGCTACCGTTTCGGGGGGCTTCGACTATGGCTACACCTTC | CSATVSGGFDYGYTF
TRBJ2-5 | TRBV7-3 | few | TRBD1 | TGTGCCAGCAGTTCGGGACAGGGAGGGACCCAGTACTTC | CASSSGQGGTQYF
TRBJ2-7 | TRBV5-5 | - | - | TGTGCCAGCAGCTTGAGATCCTACGCCTACGAGCAGTACTTC | CASSLRSYAYEQYF
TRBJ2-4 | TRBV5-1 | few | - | TGCGCCAGCTTTTCCGACCCACAGGGAGGCAAAAACATTCAGTACTTC | CASFSDPQGGKNIQYF
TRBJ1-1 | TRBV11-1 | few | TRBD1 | TGTGCCAGCAGCGCCGGACAGGCCCGGATGGGTTACACTGAAGCTTTCTTT | CASSAGQARMGYTEAFF
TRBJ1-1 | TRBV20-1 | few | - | TGCAGTGCTAGAGATGCAGGGACAATGGCTGAAGCTTTCTTT | CSARDAGTMAEAFF
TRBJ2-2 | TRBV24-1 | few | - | TGTGCCACCAGTGATTTCCGGGACACCCTCACCGGGGAGCTGTTTTTT | CATSDFRDTLTGELFF
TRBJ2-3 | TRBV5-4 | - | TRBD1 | TGTGCCAGCAGCCGACCAGTGACAGGGAGAAGCACAGATACGCAGTATTTT | CASSRPVTGRSTDTQYF
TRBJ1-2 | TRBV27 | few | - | TGTGCCAGCAGTGCCGACCAGGTCATCGGCTACACCTTC | CASSADQVIGYTF
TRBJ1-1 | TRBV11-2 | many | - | TGTGCCAGCAGCTTAGGGTACCGACTAAGGGGCTTGAACACTGAAGCTTTCTTT | CASSLGYRLRGLNTEAFF
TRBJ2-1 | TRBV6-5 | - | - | TGTGCCAGCAGTCCGGAAACAATCTACAATGAGCAGTTCTTC | CASSPETIYNEQFF
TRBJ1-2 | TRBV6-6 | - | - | TGTGCCAGCAGCCCCGGGCGCCGCAGCAACTATGGCTACACCTTC | CASSPGRRSNYGYTF
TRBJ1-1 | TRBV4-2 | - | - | TGTGCCAGCAGCCAAGGAGGCGGGGGGGTCTTAGGCACTGAAGCTTTCTTT | CASSQGGGGVLGTEAFF
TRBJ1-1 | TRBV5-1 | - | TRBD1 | TGCGCCAGCAAGGGACGGGACAGTTTGAACACTGAAGCTTTCTTT | CASKGRDSLNTEAFF
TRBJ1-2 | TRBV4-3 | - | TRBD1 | TGCGCCAGCAGCCAAGGGGGACAGGGGGCGCAGGTCTATGGCTACACCTTC | CASSQGGQGAQVYGYTF
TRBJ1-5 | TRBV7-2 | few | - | TGTGCCAGCAGCTTAGCTTCGGAGAGCAATCAGCCCCAGCATTTT | CASSLASESNQPQHF
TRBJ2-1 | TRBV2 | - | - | TGTGCCAGCAGCGTCGAGGGGTTGGGTGAGCAGTTCTTC | CASSVEGLGEQFF
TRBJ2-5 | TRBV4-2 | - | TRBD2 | TGTGCCAGCAGCCGACCACTAGCGGGGGGGCTAGGAACCCAGTACTTC | CASSRPLAGGLGTQYF
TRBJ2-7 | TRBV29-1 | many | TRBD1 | TGCAGCGTTGAAGGGACAGGTTACGAGCAGTACTTC | CSVEGTGYEQYF
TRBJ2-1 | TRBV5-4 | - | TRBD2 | TGTGCCAGCAGCTTCCCTAGCGGGGGGGTTGATGAGCAGTTCTTC | CASSFPSGGVDEQFF
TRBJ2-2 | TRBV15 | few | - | TGTGCCACCAGCAGAGCGGGGACGAACACCGGGGAGCTGTTTTTT | CATSRAGTNTGELFF
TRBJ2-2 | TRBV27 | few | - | TGTGCCAGCAGTTTATACGGCACCGGGGAGCTGTTTTTT | CASSLYGTGELFF
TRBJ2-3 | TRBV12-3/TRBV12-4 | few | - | TGTGCCAGCAGGTCCAGTAGCGCGTACCGAGATACGCAGTATTTT | CASRSSSAYRDTQYF
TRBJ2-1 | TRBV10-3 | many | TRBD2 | TGTGCCATCAGTGATGGCGGGGGGGGCAATGAGCAGTTCTTC | CAISDGGGGNEQFF
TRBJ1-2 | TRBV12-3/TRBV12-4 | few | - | TGTGCCAGCAGTTTCAACGCGATGGCAGGGTCAGGCTACACCTTC | CASSFNAMAGSGYTF